One and the same sample provided the 25 T cell receptor beta chains below, sequenced in a study of T cell clonality in common variable immunodeficiency. Generated by immunoSEQ multiplex PCR, the TCRdb table keeps only in-frame clones and is missing some. Singletons are absent from the sample, which has 7,800 or so clones. Study results and limitations: Reportedly, TCR beta sequences from common variable immunodeficiency showed fewer deletions and N-nucleotide insertions.

These receptors have no known antigen. What was sequenced was peripheral blood mononuclear cells. Every receptor here comes from a human donor with common variable immunodeficiency.

This clone was counted many times. The read comes to an end 3 residues before the CDR3 does, leaving the germline J gene to fill in the end. The chain links TRBV12-5 to TRBJ2-7; weak D call: TRBD1 (6 bases). The CDR3 is 13 residues long. Germline V gene data show CDR1 as LGHNT and CDR2 as FRNRAP. The V and J ends lost 3 bases and 6 bases respectively, with 12 bases between them. CDR3 bases read: TGTGCTAGTGGTTTCCAACAGGGATCCGAG. The encoded protein is CASGFQQGSE. The full-length CDR3 reads as CASGFQQGSEQYF.

There are a few counts of this clone. The read stops 3 residues short of the end of the CDR3; the missing end is completed from the germline J gene. The rearrangement joins TRBV7-8 to TRBJ2-5; no clear D gene. There are 14 residues in the CDR3. CDR1 SGHVS and CDR2 FQNEAQ come from the germline V gene. V was clipped by 1 base and J by 1 base, with 7 bases between them. Here the CDR3 reads CASSLVSPQETQYF. CDR3 DNA (partial): TGTGCCAGCAGCTTAGTGTCTCCCCAAGAGACC.

The sample holds many counts of this clone. The DNA ends 3 residues before the CDR3 does, and the rest of the CDR3 is filled in from the germline J gene. J is TRBJ2-7 and V is TRBV14, with D perhaps TRBD1 (5 bases). The V end lost 3 bases, the J end lost 2 bases, and 17 bases lay between the germline ends. The CDR3 is made up of 16 amino acids. Germline CDR1 SGHDN, CDR2 FVKESK. CDR3: CASSHPTAGQTYEQYF. The sequenced part of the CDR3 DNA is TGTGCCAGCAGCCACCCAACAGCAGGACAAACCTACGAG.

By share of the sample, this clone is medium-sized. The CDR3 goes on 3 residues after the read ends, and that part is filled in from the germline J gene. The chain carries TRBV19 and TRBJ2-1; 9 bases line up with TRBD2. Trimming removed 0 bases from V and 6 bases from J; junction bases left unmatched: 0. The CDR3 consists of 14 residues. Germline lookup yields CDR1 LNHDA and CDR2 SQIVND (reference sequence). The CDR3 region is CASSIDSGSNEQFF. The DNA read from the CDR3 is TGTGCCAGTAGTATAGATAGCGGGAGCAATGAG.

In this sample, this clone turned up many times. The sequence runs out 3 residues before the end of the CDR3; the remainder is reconstructed from the germline J gene. The gene calls are TRBV2 and TRBJ2-3; no clear D gene. Trimming cost V 6 bases and J 4 bases, with 5 bases left between them. The CDR3 has 11 amino acids. Germline lookup yields CDR1 SNHLY and CDR2 FYNNEI. Incomplete CDR3 DNA: TGTGCCAGCAGCCTAGCAGATACG. Its protein is CASSLADT. The entire CDR3 sequence reads CASSLADTQYF.

This clone was observed at least ten times. The read terminates 3 residues before the CDR3 end, so the remaining end is supplied by the germline J gene. The chain employs TRBV14 and TRBJ2-7, with 7 bases fitting TRBD1. The junction had 5 bases not matched to a gene; V was cut back by 3 bases and J by 0 bases. Germline CDR1 reads SGHDN; CDR2 reads FVKESK. This CDR3 is built from 15 residues. The CDR3 sequence: CASSHRQGPSYEQYF. The covered CDR3 bases are TGTGCCAGCAGCCATAGACAGGGACCCTCCTACGAG. The variable domain in full, completed from reference TRBV14 and TRBJ2-7, reads EAGVTQFPSHSVIEKGQTVTLRCDPISGHDNLYWYRRVMGKEIKFLLHFVKESKQDESGMPNNRFLAERTGGTYSTLKVQPAELEDSGVYFCASSHRQGPSYEQYFGPGTRLTVT.

To note about this clone: The read comes to an end 3 residues before the CDR3 does, leaving the germline J gene to fill in the end. V is TRBV7-2 and J is TRBJ2-1; 8 nucleotides match TRBD2. This CDR3 is built from 14 residues. Germline CDR1 is SGHTA and CDR2 is FQGNSA. V shed 6 bases and J 7 bases; nucleotides not matched to a gene: 8. The CDR3 DNA, read in part, is TGTGCCAGCAGACGACGGGGGGGCGGAAATGAG. Encoded protein: CASRRRGGGNE. The whole CDR3 region reads CASRRRGGGNEQFF.

This clone occurred a few times. Read sequence stops 3 residues before the CDR3 end, and the germline J gene provides the missing end. The chain carries TRBV10-3 and TRBJ2-7, with D perhaps matching TRBD1 (6 bases). Trimming shortened V by 9 bases and J by 3 bases, and 12 bases separated the two germline ends. CDR1 is ENHRY, CDR2 SYGVKD, per germline. The CDR3 extends over 12 amino acids. CDR3 sequence reads: CAIGTPNYEQYF. The DNA read from the CDR3 is TGTGCCATAGGGACACCGAACTACGAG.

This clone has a handful of counts. Read data end 3 residues before the CDR3 end; the end is taken from the germline J gene. The chain employs TRBV7-2 and TRBJ1-4; D ambiguous. Trimming pared 1 base from V and 8 bases from J, leaving 8 bases between. This CDR3 contains 13 residues. The germline V gene encodes CDR1 SGHTA and CDR2 FQGNSA. The sequenced CDR3 bases are TGTGCCAGCAGCTTAGAGGCGGAAGAAAAA. This encodes CASSLEAEEK. The CDR3 reads in full as CASSLEAEEKLFF.

This clone was seen ten or more times. The read falls 3 residues short of the CDR3 end, and the missing part is taken from the germline J gene. This chain links TRBV20-1 with TRBJ2-1; no clear D gene. Trimming cost V 0 bases and J 1 base, with 7 bases left between them. The germline CDR1 and CDR2 sequences are DFQATT and SNEGSKA (reference sequence). The CDR3 contains 14 residues. CDR3 DNA, as far as it was read: TGCAGTGCTAGAGATCTGCGGTCCTACAATGAG. Its translation: CSARDLRSYNE. The full CDR3 protein is CSARDLRSYNEQFF.

Only a few counts were recorded for this clone. The read halts 3 residues ahead of the CDR3 end, with the missing end drawn from the germline J gene. The chain uses TRBV7-2 and TRBJ2-7; D might be TRBD2 (6 bases). The CDR3 runs to 14 residues. The V gene lost 1 base and the J gene lost 4 bases, with 11 bases spanning the gap. The germline CDR1 and CDR2 sequences are SGHTA and FQGNSA. CDR3 loop: CASSLVGTDYEQYF. Incomplete CDR3 DNA: TGTGCCAGCAGCTTAGTGGGGACTGATTACGAG.

On this clone itself: With the read ending 3 residues before the CDR3 end, the germline J gene is used to fill in that end. J is TRBJ1-5 and V is TRBV19; D unresolved. CDR1 and CDR2 from the germline V gene are LNHDA and SQIVND (reference sequence). V shed 5 bases and J shed 4 bases, with 6 bases lying between them. The CDR3 runs to 12 residues. CDR3 amino acids: CASSLQNQPQHF. CDR3 DNA (partial): TGTGCCAGTAGTCTACAGAATCAGCCC. Full variable domain (rest looked up from reference TRBV19 and TRBJ1-5): DGGITQSPKYLFRKEGQNVTLSCEQNLNHDAMYWYRQDPGQGLRLIYYSQIVNDFQKGDIAEGYSVSREKKESFPLTVTSAQKNPTAFYLCASSLQNQPQHFGDGTRLSIL.

This clone was seen a few times. Read sequence stops 3 residues before the CDR3 end, and the germline J gene provides the missing end. The rearrangement uses TRBV5-1 and TRBJ2-3; the match to TRBD2 covers 8 bases. The junction had 4 bases not matched to a gene; V was cut back by 3 bases and J by 1 base. The CDR3 is 15 amino acids. The germline V gene encodes CDR1 SGHRS and CDR2 YFSETQ. The part of the CDR3 DNA that was read is TGCGCCAGCAGCTATGACGGGGGGGGCACAGATACG. Protein sequence: CASSYDGGGTDT. The CDR3 in full is CASSYDGGGTDTQYF.

Comment on this clone: The read ends 3 residues before the CDR3 terminus; that terminus is restored from the germline J gene. The V gene is TRBV5-1, the J gene TRBJ2-7, with 12 positions matching TRBD1. V was pared by 4 bases and J by 4 bases, with 9 bases of the junction left unmatched. This CDR3 is built from 16 residues. The germline gives CDR1 SGHRS, CDR2 YFSETQ. CDR3: CASSSHRDRGLYEQYF. The CDR3 DNA, read in part, is TGCGCCAGCAGCAGTCACCGGGACAGGGGGCTGTACGAG.

Turning to this clone: The read ends 3 residues early relative to the CDR3; the germline J gene fills the gap. The chain carries TRBV10-2 and TRBJ2-7; TRBD1 aligns across 12 bases. Germline-derived CDR1 and CDR2 are WSHSY and SAAADI. V shed 5 bases and J 3 bases; nucleotides not matched to a gene: 14. This CDR3 contains 18 residues. Incomplete CDR3 DNA: TGCGCCAGCAGTCCCCCCGGGACAGGGGGCCTAGCGGGCTACGAG. It translates to CASSPPGTGGLAGYE. The full CDR3 reads CASSPPGTGGLAGYEQYF.

This clone occurred many times. The CDR3 end falls 3 residues outside the read, so it is completed with the germline J gene. The chain uses TRBV3-1 (or the pseudogene TRBV3-2) and TRBJ2-3; 11 nucleotides agree with TRBD2. This CDR3 is 14 amino acids long. Germline V gene sequence: CDR1 LGHDT, CDR2 YNNKEL (reference sequence). V lost 4 bases to trimming and J lost 3 bases; unmatched junction nucleotides: 0. The sequenced part of the CDR3 DNA is TGTGCCAGCAGCCGGACTAGCGGGACAGATACG. Translated, it gives CASSRTSGTDT. The entire CDR3 is CASSRTSGTDTQYF.

This clone has ten or more counts. Sequencing ends 3 residues short of the CDR3 end; the germline J gene provides the rest. The gene calls are TRBV10-1 and TRBJ2-1; D is possibly TRBD2 (6 bases). The CDR3 covers 13 residues. From germline, CDR1 is WNHNN and CDR2 SYGVQD (reference sequence). V was cut by 2 bases and J by 7 bases, with 9 bases left in between. CDR3 residues: CASSEAGRNEQFF. The covered CDR3 bases are TGCGCCAGCAGTGAGGCGGGGAGGAATGAG.

This clone was seen a handful of times. The sequenced fragment ends 3 residues before the CDR3 boundary, so the rest is inferred from the germline J gene. The chain uses TRBV30 and TRBJ2-7; 7 bases align to TRBD2. The CDR3 loop spans 15 amino acids. Germline V gene sequence: CDR1 GTSNPN, CDR2 SVGIG (reference sequence). Trimming took 2 bases from V and 3 from J; bases not matched to a gene: 10. The CDR3 here is CAWSYYRDYLYEQYF. The part of the CDR3 DNA that was read is TGTGCCTGGAGTTACTACCGGGACTACCTCTACGAG.

Note on this clone: The observed sequence ends 3 residues before the CDR3 terminus, with the missing tail filled in from the germline J gene. The V gene is TRBV7-2, the J gene TRBJ2-3; a weak D match, TRBD2 (6 bases). Germline V gives CDR1 SGHTA, CDR2 FQGNSA. Trimming took off 2 bases at V and 3 bases at J, with 9 bases between the two ends. The CDR3 runs to 14 residues. The CDR3 bases that were read are TGTGCCAGCAGCTTATCCCTAGCGACAGATACG. Protein sequence: CASSLSLATDT. In full, the CDR3 is CASSLSLATDTQYF.

Points on this clone: The CDR3 goes on 3 residues after the read ends, and that part is filled in from the germline J gene. The genes are TRBV30 and TRBJ2-1; 14 bases fit TRBD2. Trimming cost V 1 base and J 7 bases; bases outside gene matches: 3. The CDR3 runs 15 residues. Germline V CDR1 and CDR2: GTSNPN, SVGIG (reference sequence). The covered CDR3 bases are TGTGCCTGGAGTGGAGGGACTAGCGGGAGAAATGAG. Protein: CAWSGGTSGRNE. The entire CDR3 protein reads CAWSGGTSGRNEQFF.

This clone is judged medium-sized (0.01 to 0.1%). The read terminates 3 residues ahead of where the CDR3 ends, so the germline J gene completes it. The V and J genes are TRBV20-1 and TRBJ2-1, with a possible D match to TRBD2 (5 bases). There are 15 residues in the CDR3. Germline V CDR1 and CDR2: DFQATT, SNEGSKA (reference sequence). Trimming took 6 bases from V and 0 from J, leaving 15 bases between them. CDR3: CSAQAEPSSYNEQFF. The sequenced part of the CDR3 DNA is TGCAGTGCACAAGCGGAACCAAGCTCCTACAATGAG.

This clone has more than one count but fewer than ten. The observed sequence ends 3 residues before the CDR3 terminus, with the missing tail filled in from the germline J gene. This chain connects TRBV7-6 to TRBJ1-3; possibly TRBD1 for D (5 bases). Germline CDR1 SGHVS, CDR2 FNYEAQ. The CDR3 length is 15 residues. Trimming pared 2 bases from V and 8 bases from J, leaving 16 bases between. The chain's CDR3 is CASSLTGVLGDTIYF. The sequenced CDR3 bases are TGTGCCAGCAGCTTAACCGGTGTGTTAGGGGACACC.

This clone ranks as medium-sized (0.01 to 0.1%). With the read ending 3 residues before the CDR3 end, the germline J gene is used to fill in that end. This sample includes further DNA sequences coding for the same CDR3. V and J are TRBV18 and TRBJ2-7; D is perhaps TRBD2 (5 bases). The CDR3 loop spans 15 amino acids. Germline CDR1 reads KGHSH; CDR2 reads LQKENI. The V gene lost 1 base and the J gene lost 0 bases, with 10 bases spanning the gap. CDR3 DNA, as far as it was read: TGTGCCAGCTCACCACATAGCGAAACCTCCTACGAG. This gives the protein CASSPHSETSYE. From start to end, the CDR3 is CASSPHSETSYEQYF. Full variable domain (missing parts from reference TRBV18 and TRBJ2-7): NAGVMQNPRHLVRRRGQEARLRCSPMKGHSHVYWYRQLPEEGLKFMVYLQKENIIDESGMPKERFSAEFPKEGPSILRIQQVVRGDSAAYFCASSPHSETSYEQYFGPGTRLTVT.

This clone is labeled as medium-sized. The read is 3 residues too short to cover the CDR3 end, so that end is filled in from the germline J gene. The chain joins TRBV20-1 to TRBJ2-1, with TRBD1 matching over 8 bases. Germline lookup yields CDR1 DFQATT and CDR2 SNEGSKA (reference sequence). With 0 bases clipped from V and 6 bases from J, the junction kept 10 bases outside the gene matches. CDR3 length equals 16 residues. The sequenced part of the CDR3 DNA is TGCAGTGCTAGAGATTTTCCAGGACAGGGACGCAATGAG. Translating gives CSARDFPGQGRNE. The CDR3 in full is CSARDFPGQGRNEQFF.

The sample holds many counts of this clone. The CDR3 end is not reached by the read, which stops 3 residues before it; the germline J gene fills it in. The rearrangement links TRBV11-3 to TRBJ2-6, with D unclear. This CDR3 has 14 residues. V lost 5 bases and J lost 2, with 7 bases in between. Germline CDR1 reads SGHNT; CDR2 reads YENEEA. The DNA read from the CDR3 is TGTGCCAGCAGCCTCCGCGCTGGGGCCAACGTC. Encoded protein: CASSLRAGANV. The whole CDR3 is CASSLRAGANVLTF. Full variable domain (outside the CDR3, taken from reference TRBV11-3 and TRBJ2-6): EAGVVQSPRYKIIEKKQPVAFWCNPISGHNTLYWYLQNLGQGPELLIRYENEEAVDDSQLPKDRFSAERLKGVDSTLKIQPAELGDSAVYLCASSLRAGANVLTFGAGSRLTVL.